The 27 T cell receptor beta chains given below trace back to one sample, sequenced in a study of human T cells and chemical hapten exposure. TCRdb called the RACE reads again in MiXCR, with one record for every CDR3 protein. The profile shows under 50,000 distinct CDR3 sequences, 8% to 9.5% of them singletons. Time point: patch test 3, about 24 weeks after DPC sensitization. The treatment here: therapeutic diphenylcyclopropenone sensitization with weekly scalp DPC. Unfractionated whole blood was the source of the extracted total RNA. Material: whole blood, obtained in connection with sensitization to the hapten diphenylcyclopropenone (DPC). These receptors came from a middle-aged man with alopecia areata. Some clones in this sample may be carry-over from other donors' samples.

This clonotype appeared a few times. The CDR3 spells CAISEPRNTEAFF. For the CDR3, the DNA is TGTGCCATCAGTGAACCTCGGAACACTGAAGCTTTCTTT. V is TRBV10-3 and J is TRBJ1-1; D is unresolved. This CDR3 contains 13 residues. The germline V gene encodes CDR1 ENHRY and CDR2 SYGVKD. The germline V and J ends were trimmed by 3 bases and 1 base, with 6 bases remaining between them.

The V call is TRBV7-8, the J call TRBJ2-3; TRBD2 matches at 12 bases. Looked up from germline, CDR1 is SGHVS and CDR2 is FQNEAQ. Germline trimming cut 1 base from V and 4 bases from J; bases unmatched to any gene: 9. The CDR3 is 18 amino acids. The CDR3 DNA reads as TGTGCCAGCAGCTTAGGACTAGCGGGAGCGTCAAGCTCAGATACGCAGTATTTT. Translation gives CASSLGLAGASSSDTQYF.

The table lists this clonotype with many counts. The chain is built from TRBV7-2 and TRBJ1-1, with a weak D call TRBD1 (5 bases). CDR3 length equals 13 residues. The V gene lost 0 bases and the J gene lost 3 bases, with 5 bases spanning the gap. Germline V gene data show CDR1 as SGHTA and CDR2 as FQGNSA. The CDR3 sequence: CASSLAGDTEAFF. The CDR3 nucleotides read TGTGCCAGCAGCTTAGCGGGGGACACTGAAGCTTTCTTT.

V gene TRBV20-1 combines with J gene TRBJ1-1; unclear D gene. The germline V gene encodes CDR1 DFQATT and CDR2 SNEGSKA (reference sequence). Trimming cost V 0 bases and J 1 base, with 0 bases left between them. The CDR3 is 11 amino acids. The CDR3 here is CSARENTEAFF. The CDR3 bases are TGCAGTGCTAGAGAGAACACTGAAGCTTTCTTT.

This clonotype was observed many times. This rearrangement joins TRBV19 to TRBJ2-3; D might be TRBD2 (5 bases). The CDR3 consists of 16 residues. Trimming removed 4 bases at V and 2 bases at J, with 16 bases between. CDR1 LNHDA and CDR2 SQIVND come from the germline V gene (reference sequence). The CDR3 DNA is TGTGCCAGTAGTACTTTCCGGGGTAGAGTCACAGATACGCAGTATTTT. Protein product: CASSTFRGRVTDTQYF.

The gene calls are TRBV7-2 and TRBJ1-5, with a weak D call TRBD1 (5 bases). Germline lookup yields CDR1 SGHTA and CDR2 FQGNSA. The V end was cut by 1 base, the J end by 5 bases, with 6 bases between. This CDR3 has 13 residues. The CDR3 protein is CASSLVGDQPQHF. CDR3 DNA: TGTGCCAGCAGCTTAGTGGGGGATCAGCCCCAGCATTTT.

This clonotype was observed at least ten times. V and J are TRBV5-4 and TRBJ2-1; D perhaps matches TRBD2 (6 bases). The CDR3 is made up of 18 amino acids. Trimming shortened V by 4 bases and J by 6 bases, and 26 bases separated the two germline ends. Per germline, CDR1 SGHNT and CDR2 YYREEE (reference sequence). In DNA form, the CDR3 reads TGTGCCAGCAGCCCCCTGAGGTGGTCCCTCTCCGGGGGCAATGAGCAGTTCTTC. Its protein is CASSPLRWSLSGGNEQFF. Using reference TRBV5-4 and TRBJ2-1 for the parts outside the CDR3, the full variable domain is ETGVTQSPTHLIKTRGQQVTLRCSSQSGHNTVSWYQQALGQGPQFIFQYYREEENGRGNFPPRFSGLQFPNYSSELNVNALELDDSALYLCASSPLRWSLSGGNEQFFGPGTRLTVL.

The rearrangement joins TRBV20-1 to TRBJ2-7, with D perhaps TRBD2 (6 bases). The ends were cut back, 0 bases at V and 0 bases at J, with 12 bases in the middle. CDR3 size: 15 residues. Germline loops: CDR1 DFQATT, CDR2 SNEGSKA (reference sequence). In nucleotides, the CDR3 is TGCAGTGCTAGAGATGATAGCGGTTACTCCTACGAGCAGTACTTC. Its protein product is CSARDDSGYSYEQYF.

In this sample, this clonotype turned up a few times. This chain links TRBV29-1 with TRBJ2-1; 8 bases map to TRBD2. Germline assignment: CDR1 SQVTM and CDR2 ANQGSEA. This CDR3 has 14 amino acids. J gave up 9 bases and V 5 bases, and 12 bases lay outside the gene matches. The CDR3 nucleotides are TGCAGCGTTAGTGGACTAGCTGTATGGGGTGAGCAGTTCTTC. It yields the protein CSVSGLAVWGEQFF.

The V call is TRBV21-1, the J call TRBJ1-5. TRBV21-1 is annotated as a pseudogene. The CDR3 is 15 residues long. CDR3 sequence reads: CASLMGNSGNQPQHF. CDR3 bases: TGTGCCAGCCTCATGGGGAATTCGGGCAATCAGCCCCAGCATTTT.

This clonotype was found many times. This CDR3 is CSVDGQGYEQYF. The CDR3 nucleotides read TGCAGCGTCGACGGTCAGGGTTACGAGCAGTACTTC. The rearrangement uses TRBV29-1 and TRBJ2-7, with D possibly being TRBD1 (5 bases). Trimming pared 6 bases from V and 4 bases from J, leaving 13 bases between. Germline-derived CDR1 and CDR2 are SQVTM and ANQGSEA. The CDR3 is made up of 12 amino acids.

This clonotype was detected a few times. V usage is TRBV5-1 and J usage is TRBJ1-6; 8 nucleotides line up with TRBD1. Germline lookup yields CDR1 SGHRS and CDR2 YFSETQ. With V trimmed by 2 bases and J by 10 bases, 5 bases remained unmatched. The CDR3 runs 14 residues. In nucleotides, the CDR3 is TGCGCCAGCAGCTTTCAGGGACAGGACTCACCCCTCCACTTT. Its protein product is CASSFQGQDSPLHF.

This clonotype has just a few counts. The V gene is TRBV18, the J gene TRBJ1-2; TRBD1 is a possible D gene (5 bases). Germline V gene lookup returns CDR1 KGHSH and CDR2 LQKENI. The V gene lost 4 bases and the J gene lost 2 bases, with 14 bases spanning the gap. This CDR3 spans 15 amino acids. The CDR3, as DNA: TGTGCCAGCTCACTCCGGGACGCCCTCAACTATGGCTACACCTTC. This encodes CASSLRDALNYGYTF.

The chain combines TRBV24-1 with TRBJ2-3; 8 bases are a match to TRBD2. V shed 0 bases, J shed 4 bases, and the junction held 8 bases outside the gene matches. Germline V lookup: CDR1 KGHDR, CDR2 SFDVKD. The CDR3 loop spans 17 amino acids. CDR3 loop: CATSDLTREGNADTQYF. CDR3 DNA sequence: TGTGCCACCAGTGATTTGACACGGGAGGGCAACGCAGATACGCAGTATTTT.

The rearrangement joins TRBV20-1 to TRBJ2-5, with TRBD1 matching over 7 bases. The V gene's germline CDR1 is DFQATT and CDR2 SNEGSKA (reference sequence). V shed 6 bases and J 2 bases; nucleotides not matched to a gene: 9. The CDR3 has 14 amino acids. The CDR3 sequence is CSARSPQGQETQYF. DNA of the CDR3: TGCAGTGCAAGGTCTCCACAGGGGCAAGAGACCCAGTACTTC.

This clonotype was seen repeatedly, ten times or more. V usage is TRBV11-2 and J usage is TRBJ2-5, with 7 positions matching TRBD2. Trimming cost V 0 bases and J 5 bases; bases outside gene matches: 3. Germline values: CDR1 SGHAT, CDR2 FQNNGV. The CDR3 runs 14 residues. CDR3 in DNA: TGTGCCAGCAGCTTAGAGTGGGGAGGGGAGACCCAGTACTTC. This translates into CASSLEWGGETQYF. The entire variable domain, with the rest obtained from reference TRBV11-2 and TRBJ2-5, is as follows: EAGVAQSPRYKIIEKRQSVAFWCNPISGHATLYWYQQILGQGPKLLIQFQNNGVVDDSQLPKDRFSAERLKGVDSTLKIQPAKLEDSAVYLCASSLEWGGETQYFGPGTRLLVL.

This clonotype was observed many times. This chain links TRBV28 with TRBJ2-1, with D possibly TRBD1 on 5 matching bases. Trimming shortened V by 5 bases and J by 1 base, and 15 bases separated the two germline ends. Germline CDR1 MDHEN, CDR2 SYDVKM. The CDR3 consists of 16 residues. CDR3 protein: CASSDAREESYNEQFF. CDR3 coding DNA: TGTGCCAGCAGTGACGCCAGGGAAGAATCCTACAATGAGCAGTTCTTC.

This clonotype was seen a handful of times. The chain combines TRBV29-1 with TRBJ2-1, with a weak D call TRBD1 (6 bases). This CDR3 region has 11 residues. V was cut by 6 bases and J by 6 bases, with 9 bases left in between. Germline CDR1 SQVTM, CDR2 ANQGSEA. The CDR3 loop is CSVQGSNEQFF. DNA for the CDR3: TGCAGCGTCCAGGGGAGCAATGAGCAGTTCTTC.

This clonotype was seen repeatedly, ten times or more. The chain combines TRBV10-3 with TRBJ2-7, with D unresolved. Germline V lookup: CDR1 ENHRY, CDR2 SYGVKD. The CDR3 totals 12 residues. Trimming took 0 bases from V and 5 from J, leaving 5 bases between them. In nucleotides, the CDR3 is TGTGCCATCAGTGAGTCGTCAGACGAGCAGTACTTC. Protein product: CAISESSDEQYF.

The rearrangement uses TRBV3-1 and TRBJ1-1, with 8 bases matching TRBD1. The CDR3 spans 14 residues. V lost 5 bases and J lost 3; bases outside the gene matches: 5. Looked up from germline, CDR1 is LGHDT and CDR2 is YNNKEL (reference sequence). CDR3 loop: CASSWTGSDTEAFF. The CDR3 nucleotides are TGTGCCAGCAGCTGGACAGGGTCGGACACTGAAGCTTTCTTT.

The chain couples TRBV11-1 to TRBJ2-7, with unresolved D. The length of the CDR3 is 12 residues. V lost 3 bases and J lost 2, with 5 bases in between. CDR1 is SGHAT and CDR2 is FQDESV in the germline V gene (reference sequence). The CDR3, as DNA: TGTGCCAGCAGCTTCTCCCCCTACGAGCAGTACTTC. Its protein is CASSFSPYEQYF.

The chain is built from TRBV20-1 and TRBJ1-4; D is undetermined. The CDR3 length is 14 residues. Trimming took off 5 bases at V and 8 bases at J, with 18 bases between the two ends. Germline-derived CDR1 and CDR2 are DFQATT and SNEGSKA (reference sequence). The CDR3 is CSAYPPGDSEKLFF. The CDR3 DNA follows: TGCAGTGCTTACCCACCCGGGGATAGCGAAAAACTGTTTTTT.

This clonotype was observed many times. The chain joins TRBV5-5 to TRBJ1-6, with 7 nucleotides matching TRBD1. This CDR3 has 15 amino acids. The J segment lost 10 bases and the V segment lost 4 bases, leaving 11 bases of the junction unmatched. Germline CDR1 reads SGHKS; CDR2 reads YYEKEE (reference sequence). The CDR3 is CASSRWETGKSPLHF. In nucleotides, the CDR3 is TGTGCCAGCAGCCGTTGGGAGACAGGGAAATCACCCCTCCACTTT.

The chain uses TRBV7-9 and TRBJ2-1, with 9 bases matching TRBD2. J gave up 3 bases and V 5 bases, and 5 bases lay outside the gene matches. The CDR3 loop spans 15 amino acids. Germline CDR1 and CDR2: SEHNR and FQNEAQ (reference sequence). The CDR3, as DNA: TGTGCCAGCAGCATCGGGACTAGCTTCTACAATGAGCAGTTCTTC. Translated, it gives CASSIGTSFYNEQFF.

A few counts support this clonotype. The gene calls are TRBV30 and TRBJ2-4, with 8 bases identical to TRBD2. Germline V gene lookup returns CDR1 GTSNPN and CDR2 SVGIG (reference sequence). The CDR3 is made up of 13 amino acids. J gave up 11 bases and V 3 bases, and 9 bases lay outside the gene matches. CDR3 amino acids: CAWSLSSGSFQYF. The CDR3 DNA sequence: TGTGCCTGGAGCCTTTCTAGCGGGTCCTTTCAGTACTTC.

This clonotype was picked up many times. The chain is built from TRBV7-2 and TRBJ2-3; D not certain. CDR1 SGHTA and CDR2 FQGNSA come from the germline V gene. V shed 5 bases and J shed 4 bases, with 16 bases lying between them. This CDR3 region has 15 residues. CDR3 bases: TGTGCCAGCAGCCTCGGGCATAGTGGGCCAGATACGCAGTATTTT. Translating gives CASSLGHSGPDTQYF.

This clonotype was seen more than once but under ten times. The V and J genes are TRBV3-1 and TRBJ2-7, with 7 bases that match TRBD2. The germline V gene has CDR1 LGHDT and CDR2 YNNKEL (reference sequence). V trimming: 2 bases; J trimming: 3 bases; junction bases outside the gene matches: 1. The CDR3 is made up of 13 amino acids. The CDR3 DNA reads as TGTGCCAGCAGCCAAACTAGCGTCTACGAGCAGTACTTC. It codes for CASSQTSVYEQYF.